The sequence of this T cell receptor (beta chain) was determined in a study of control samples from healthy donors and cancer patients. Germline-derived CDR1 and CDR2 are MNHNY and SVGAGI (reference sequence). V shed 5 bases and J shed 4 bases, with 14 bases lying between them. The CDR3 covers 14 residues. The protocol was immunoSEQ multiplex PCR, while the TCRdb copy is restricted to in-frame clones and leaves out a portion. The sample has fewer than 90,000 clones, approximately 90% seen once. Material for sequencing was blood. The source is a woman in her 50s in good health. The V call is TRBV6-6, the J call TRBJ2-5; D may match TRBD1 or TRBD2 (6 bases each). The chain's CDR3 is CASSKGGEGETQYF. The CDR3 nucleotides read TGTGCCAGCAGTAAGGGGGGTGAGGGAGAGACCCAGTACTTC.